This T cell receptor beta chain was captured by sequencing in a study of T cell changes during pregnancy in multiple sclerosis. Repertoires were generated with immunoSEQ multiplex PCR, while TCRdb's copy carries only in-frame clones and drops some. The sample comprises 20,000 to 25,000 clones, roughly 91% of which are singletons, and roughly 7% rests with the top ten. This CDR3 is 17 amino acids long. V dropped 4 bases and J dropped 4; count of bases not matched to a gene: 14. Looked up from germline, CDR1 is LGHNA and CDR2 is YNFKEQ. This material consisted of CD8+ T cells from peripheral blood mononuclear cells, taken in the third trimester of pregnancy. The source of this sequence is a female donor with multiple sclerosis, enrolled in a pregnancy study. The chain recombines TRBV4-2 with TRBJ1-1, with TRBD1 identical over 8 bases. Here the CDR3 reads CASSRVRTGQGSTEAFF. The CDR3 DNA is TGTGCCAGCAGCCGGGTTCGGACAGGGCAGGGGAGCACTGAAGCTTTCTTT.